The 17 T cell receptor beta chains below come from one sample, sequenced in a study of T cell changes during pregnancy in multiple sclerosis. Sequenced by immunoSEQ multiplex PCR; TCRdb stores in-frame clones only, minus some. The sample consists of approximately 30,000 clones, roughly nine tenths of them appearing once. Sequenced material: CD8+ T cells from peripheral blood mononuclear cells, taken before pregnancy. The receptors come from a female donor with multiple sclerosis, enrolled in a pregnancy study.

The chain joins TRBV19 to TRBJ1-4; D remains unclear. The CDR3 is 16 residues long. The V end lost 5 bases, the J end lost 8 bases, and 21 bases lay between the germline ends. The germline V gene encodes CDR1 LNHDA and CDR2 SQIVND (reference sequence). The CDR3 protein is CASSPPIEGPGEKLFF. As DNA, the CDR3 is TGTGCCAGTAGTCCTCCTATTGAGGGCCCTGGAGAAAAACTGTTTTTT.

The chain couples TRBV7-8 to TRBJ2-7; TRBD1 agrees at 7 bases. The germline gives CDR1 SGHVS, CDR2 FQNEAQ. V trimming: 5 bases; J trimming: 4 bases; junction bases outside the gene matches: 11. The CDR3 length is 15 residues. This CDR3 is CASSPRDRVVYEQYF. In DNA form, the CDR3 reads TGTGCCAGCAGCCCCCGGGACAGAGTCGTTTACGAGCAGTACTTC.

J is TRBJ1-1 and V is TRBV2, with 8 bases fitting TRBD1. Germline trimming cut 10 bases from V and 3 bases from J; bases unmatched to any gene: 10. The germline gives CDR1 SNHLY, CDR2 FYNNEI. The CDR3 is 14 residues long. The CDR3 spells CAIGTGWADTEAFF. The CDR3 DNA reads as TGTGCCATTGGGACAGGTTGGGCAGACACTGAAGCTTTCTTT.

This clone came up a few times. This chain connects TRBV4-2 to TRBJ2-2; TRBD2 aligns across 7 bases. Looked up from germline, CDR1 is LGHNA and CDR2 is YNFKEQ. The CDR3 has 15 amino acids. J gave up 5 bases and V 3 bases, and 6 bases lay outside the gene matches. The CDR3, as DNA: TGTGCCAGCAGCCAGGAACTCGGGGGGACCGGGGAGCTGTTTTTT. Translating gives CASSQELGGTGELFF.

The chain recombines TRBV28 with TRBJ1-1; 7 nucleotides line up with TRBD1. The CDR3 is 16 residues long. CDR1 and CDR2 from the germline V gene are MDHEN and SYDVKM. The trim removed 3 bases at V and 0 bases at J, leaving 7 bases unmatched. In DNA form, the CDR3 reads TGTGCCAGCAGTTTCCCCACGACAGGGATGAACACTGAAGCTTTCTTT. Translated, it gives CASSFPTTGMNTEAFF.

The chain employs TRBV20-1 and TRBJ1-2; TRBD1 might be the D (6 bases). The germline gives CDR1 DFQATT, CDR2 SNEGSKA (reference sequence). V lost 6 bases and J 8 bases, leaving 10 bases between the germline ends. This CDR3 has 10 residues. CDR3 loop: CSALTGGYTF. The CDR3 region has the DNA TGCAGTGCCCTGACAGGCGGCTACACCTTC.

V and J are TRBV2 and TRBJ1-1, with unresolved D. V shed 7 bases and J shed 1 base, with 16 bases lying between them. There are 15 residues in the CDR3. Per the germline V gene, CDR1 is SNHLY and CDR2 is FYNNEI. The CDR3 reads CASMRGGGTNTEAFF. CDR3 DNA: TGTGCCAGCATGCGGGGAGGAGGAACGAACACTGAAGCTTTCTTT.

CDR3 nucleotide sequence: TGCGCCAGCAGCTCGCTGGCCGTTCCGTTAACAGGGGACACCTTC. It is translated as CASSSLAVPLTGDTF. The gene calls are TRBV10-2 and TRBJ1-2; 7 nucleotides match TRBD1. The CDR3 loop spans 15 amino acids. The V gene end was trimmed by 6 bases and the J gene end by 12 bases; junction bases not matched to a gene: 19. Germline-derived CDR1 and CDR2 are WSHSY and SAAADI.

This rearrangement joins TRBV19 to TRBJ1-1; maybe TRBD1 (6 bases). Trimming took 4 bases from V and 0 from J, leaving 21 bases between them. Per the germline V gene, CDR1 is LNHDA and CDR2 is SQIVND (reference sequence). The CDR3 contains 18 residues. CDR3 protein: CASSRTGQLSTLNTEAFF. The CDR3 coding sequence is TGTGCCAGTAGTAGAACGGGACAACTATCGACGTTGAACACTGAAGCTTTCTTT.

This chain connects TRBV4-1 to TRBJ1-1; D gene unclear. The CDR3 is made up of 16 amino acids. The V end lost 0 bases, the J end lost 3 bases, and 14 bases lay between the germline ends. Per the germline V gene, CDR1 is MGHRA and CDR2 is YSYEKL. CDR3 loop: CASSQDLEGQDTEAFF. The DNA of the CDR3 is TGCGCCAGCAGCCAAGATCTAGAGGGCCAGGACACTGAAGCTTTCTTT.

The sample holds a few counts of this clone. The genes are TRBV30 and TRBJ2-3; the match to TRBD2 covers 8 bases. The CDR3 has 15 amino acids. Trimming cost V 0 bases and J 2 bases; bases outside gene matches: 4. CDR1 is GTSNPN and CDR2 is SVGIG in the germline V gene (reference sequence). The CDR3 loop is CAWSVLGRDTDTQYF. Written as DNA, the CDR3 is TGTGCCTGGAGTGTACTCGGGAGGGACACAGATACGCAGTATTTT.

This clone was detected only once. This chain links TRBV7-9 with TRBJ2-1, with D tentatively TRBD2 (6 bases). The germline CDR1 and CDR2 sequences are SEHNR and FQNEAQ (reference sequence). The CDR3 is 15 amino acids. Deletions cut 6 bases from V and 4 bases from J, with 16 bases between. The CDR3 reads CASSPPTRKYNEQFF. The CDR3 DNA follows: TGTGCCAGCAGTCCTCCGACTAGAAAATACAATGAGCAGTTCTTC.

The chain joins TRBV2 to TRBJ1-2, with TRBD1 identical over 9 bases. This CDR3 spans 17 amino acids. With 3 bases clipped from V and 5 bases from J, the junction kept 13 bases outside the gene matches. Germline CDR1 is SNHLY and CDR2 is FYNNEI. The CDR3 protein is CASSDPKRDRARYGYTF. CDR3 sequence (DNA): TGTGCCAGCAGTGACCCGAAAAGGGACAGGGCTCGTTATGGCTACACCTTC. The complete variable domain, with remaining parts taken from reference TRBV2 and TRBJ1-2, reads EPEVTQTPSHQVTQMGQEVILRCVPISNHLYFYWYRQILGQKVEFLVSFYNNEISEKSEIFDDQFSVERPDGSNFTLKIRSTKLEDSAMYFCASSDPKRDRARYGYTFGSGTRLTVV.

This rearrangement joins TRBV5-6 to TRBJ1-2; no reliable D call. Trimming left V 3 bases short and J 4 bases short, with 10 bases between. The CDR3 spans 13 residues. Germline V lookup: CDR1 SGHDT, CDR2 YYEEEE. The CDR3 loop reads CASSSGYTYGYTF. CDR3 nucleotides: TGTGCCAGCAGCTCCGGGTATACCTATGGCTACACCTTC.

CDR3: CASSSQQGSYTF. For the CDR3, the DNA is TGTGCCAGCAGCTCCCAACAGGGAAGCTACACCTTC. The V and J genes are TRBV13 and TRBJ1-2; D possibly corresponds to TRBD1 (6 bases). The germline gives CDR1 PRHDT, CDR2 FYEKMQ (reference sequence). V lost 4 bases and J 9 bases, leaving 12 bases between the germline ends. The CDR3 sequence is 12 residues long.

The chain links TRBV25-1 to TRBJ2-5; D may be TRBD1 (6 bases). The CDR3 has 14 amino acids. Deletions cut 3 bases from V and 4 bases from J, with 12 bases between. The germline V gene has CDR1 MGHDK and CDR2 SYGVNS. The CDR3 loop reads CASSEIGGSETQYF. Written as DNA, the CDR3 is TGTGCCAGCAGTGAGATAGGGGGTTCAGAGACCCAGTACTTC.

The chain combines TRBV9 with TRBJ1-3, with no clear D. The length of the CDR3 is 16 residues. V was trimmed by 3 bases and J by 0 bases, leaving 13 bases between them. Germline CDR1 is SGDLS and CDR2 is YYNGEE. CDR3: CASSDLSFSSGNTIYF. As DNA, the CDR3 is TGTGCCAGCAGCGACTTGAGTTTTAGCTCTGGAAACACCATATATTTT. Full variable domain (remainder filled in from reference TRBV9 and TRBJ1-3): DSGVTQTPKHLITATGQRVTLRCSPRSGDLSVYWYQQSLDQGLQFLIQYYNGEERAKGNILERFSAQQFPDLHSELNLSSLELGDSALYFCASSDLSFSSGNTIYFGEGSWLTVV.